Reported below is one T cell receptor beta chain. Antigen: not known. V was pared by 3 bases and J by 4 bases, with 9 bases between. The CDR3 sequence is 13 residues long. Germline CDR1 reads SGHTA; CDR2 reads FQGNSA. Expansion of antigen-specific CD4+ T cells with viral peptide pools was carried out by the ViraFEST assay before sequencing. The culture ran for around ten days before CD4+ T cells were isolated. PCR-confirmed SARS-CoV-2 infection occurred in the person between March and December 2020. The entry originates in a study of vaccination effects on CD4 cells after COVID-19. The assay was immunoSEQ multiplex PCR, and TCRdb's table has in-frame clones only and misses some. The sample includes about 22,000 clones, over 70% of them seen just once.

Material: CD4+ T cells from PBMCs cultured with a peptide pool, obtained before COVID-19 vaccination. This clonotype originated in a human donor who had a prior SARS-CoV-2 infection. The chain has TRBV7-2 and TRBJ1-1; maybe TRBD1 (5 bases). CDR3: CASSFWTRTEAFF. CDR3 bases: TGTGCCAGCAGCTTCTGGACACGCACTGAAGCTTTCTTT.